This T cell receptor beta chain was recovered during a study of OX40 agonist ivuxolimab in advanced cancers. Study outcomes and limitations: Partial responders at 0.1-3.0 mg/kg had among the lowest clonal expansion.

Profiled with immunoSEQ multiplex PCR; TCRdb holds only in-frame clones, not every one. The sample records roughly 80,000 clones, around 84% being singletons. This clone occurred a few times. As yet, its antigen is unknown. Individuals having autoimmune disease history or systemic immunosuppression were not enrolled. V was trimmed by 0 bases and J by 2 bases, leaving 12 bases between them. The CDR3 runs to 17 residues. The germline CDR1 and CDR2 sequences are SGHRS and YFSETQ. The chain recombines TRBV5-1 with TRBJ2-6, with D tentatively TRBD1 (5 bases). This clonotype originated in an adult with an advanced solid tumor such as melanoma, head and neck, liver or kidney cancer. Sequencing was performed on CD4+ or CD8+ T cells sorted from blood, taken in a trial of the OX40 agonist ivuxolimab. The CDR3: CASSLEPGLTGANVLTF. The CDR3 DNA is TGCGCCAGCAGCTTGGAACCAGGGCTCACTGGGGCCAACGTCCTGACTTTC.